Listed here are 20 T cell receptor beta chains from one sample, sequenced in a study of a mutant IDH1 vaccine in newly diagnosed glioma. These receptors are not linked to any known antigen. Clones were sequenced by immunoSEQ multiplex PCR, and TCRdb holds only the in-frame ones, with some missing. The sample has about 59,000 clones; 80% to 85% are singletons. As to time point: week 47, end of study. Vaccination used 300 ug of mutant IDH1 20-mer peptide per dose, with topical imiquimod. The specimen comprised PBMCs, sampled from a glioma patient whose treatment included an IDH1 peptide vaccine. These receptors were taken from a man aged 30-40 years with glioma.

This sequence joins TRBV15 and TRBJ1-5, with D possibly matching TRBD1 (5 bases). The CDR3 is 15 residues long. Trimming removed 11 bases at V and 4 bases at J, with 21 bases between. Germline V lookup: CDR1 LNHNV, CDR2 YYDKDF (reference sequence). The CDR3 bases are TGTGCCGTCAAACTGGGGCAGGGTGAAAATCAGCCCCAGCATTTT. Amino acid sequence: CAVKLGQGENQPQHF.

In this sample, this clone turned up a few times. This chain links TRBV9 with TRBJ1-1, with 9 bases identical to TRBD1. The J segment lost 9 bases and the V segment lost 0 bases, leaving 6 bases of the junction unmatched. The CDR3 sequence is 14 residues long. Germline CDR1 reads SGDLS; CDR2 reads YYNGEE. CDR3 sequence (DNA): TGTGCCAGCAGCGTAGATCGGACAGGGGAAAAAGCTTTCTTT. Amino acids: CASSVDRTGEKAFF.

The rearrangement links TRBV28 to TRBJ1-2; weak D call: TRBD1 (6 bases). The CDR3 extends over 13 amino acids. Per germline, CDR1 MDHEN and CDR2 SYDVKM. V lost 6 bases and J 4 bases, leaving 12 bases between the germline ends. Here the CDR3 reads CASSRGQRYGYTF. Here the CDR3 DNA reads TGTGCCAGCAGCCGGGGACAACGCTATGGCTACACCTTC.

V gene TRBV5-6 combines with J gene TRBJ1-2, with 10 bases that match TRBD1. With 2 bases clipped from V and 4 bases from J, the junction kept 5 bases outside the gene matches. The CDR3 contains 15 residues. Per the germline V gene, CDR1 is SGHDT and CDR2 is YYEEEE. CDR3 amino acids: CASSFRDRGTYGYTF. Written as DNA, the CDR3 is TGTGCCAGCAGCTTCCGGGACAGGGGAACCTATGGCTACACCTTC.

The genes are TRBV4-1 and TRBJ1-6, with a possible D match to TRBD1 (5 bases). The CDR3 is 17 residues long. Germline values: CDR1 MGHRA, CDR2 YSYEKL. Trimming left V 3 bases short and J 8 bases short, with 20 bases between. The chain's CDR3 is CASSQPGTHRRDSPLHF. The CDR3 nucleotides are TGCGCCAGCAGCCAGCCTGGGACTCACCGAAGGGATTCACCCCTCCACTTT.

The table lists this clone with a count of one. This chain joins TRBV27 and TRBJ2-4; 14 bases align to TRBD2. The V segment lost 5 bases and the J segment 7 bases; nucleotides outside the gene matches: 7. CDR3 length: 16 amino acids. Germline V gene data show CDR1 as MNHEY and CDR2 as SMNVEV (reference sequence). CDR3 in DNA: TGTGCCAGCAGTCCCTGGACTAGCGGGGGGAGTAACATTCAGTACTTC. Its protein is CASSPWTSGGSNIQYF.

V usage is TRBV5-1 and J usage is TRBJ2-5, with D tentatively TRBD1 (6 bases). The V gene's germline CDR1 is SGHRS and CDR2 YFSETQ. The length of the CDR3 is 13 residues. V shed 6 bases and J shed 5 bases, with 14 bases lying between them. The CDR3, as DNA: TGCGCCAGCACGCAAGGGGGTTTGGAGACCCAGTACTTC. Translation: CASTQGGLETQYF.

The CDR3 protein is CASSFMVPGPRTTGELFF. The CDR3 region has the DNA TGTGCCAGCAGCTTCATGGTGCCAGGACCTAGAACAACCGGGGAGCTGTTTTTT. This chain uses TRBV7-7 with TRBJ2-2, with D unclear. This CDR3 region has 18 residues. Looked up from germline, CDR1 is SSHAT and CDR2 is FNYEAQ (reference sequence). The V end was cut by 3 bases, the J end by 5 bases, with 22 bases between.

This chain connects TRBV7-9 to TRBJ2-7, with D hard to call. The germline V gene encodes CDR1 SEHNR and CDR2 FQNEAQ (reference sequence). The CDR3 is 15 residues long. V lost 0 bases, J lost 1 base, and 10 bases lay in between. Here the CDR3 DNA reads TGTGCCAGCAGCTTAGCGAGGACCGAATCCTACGAGCAGTACTTC. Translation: CASSLARTESYEQYF. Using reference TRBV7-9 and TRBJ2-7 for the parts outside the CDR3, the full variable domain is DTGVSQNPRHKITKRGQNVTFRCDPISEHNRLYWYRQTLGQGPEFLTYFQNEAQLEKSRLLSDRFSAERPKGSFSTLEIQRTEQGDSAMYLCASSLARTESYEQYFGPGTRLTVT.

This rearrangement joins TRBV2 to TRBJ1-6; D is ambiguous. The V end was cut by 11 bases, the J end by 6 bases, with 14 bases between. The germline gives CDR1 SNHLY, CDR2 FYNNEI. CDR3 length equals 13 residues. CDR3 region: CASSTRPNSPLHF. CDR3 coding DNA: TGTGCCTCCTCTACCAGGCCTAATTCACCCCTCCACTTT.

CDR3 loop: CASSLDGLSGELFF. The CDR3 DNA reads as TGTGCCAGCAGCTTGGACGGCTTGAGCGGGGAGCTGTTTTTT. The chain employs TRBV5-4 and TRBJ2-2; D not certain. The CDR3 covers 14 residues. V gave up 0 bases and J gave up 7 bases, with 10 bases separating them. The germline V gene encodes CDR1 SGHNT and CDR2 YYREEE (reference sequence). Based on the CDR3 plus reference TRBV5-4 and TRBJ2-2, the full variable domain is ETGVTQSPTHLIKTRGQQVTLRCSSQSGHNTVSWYQQALGQGPQFIFQYYREEENGRGNFPPRFSGLQFPNYSSELNVNALELDDSALYLCASSLDGLSGELFFGEGSRLTVL.

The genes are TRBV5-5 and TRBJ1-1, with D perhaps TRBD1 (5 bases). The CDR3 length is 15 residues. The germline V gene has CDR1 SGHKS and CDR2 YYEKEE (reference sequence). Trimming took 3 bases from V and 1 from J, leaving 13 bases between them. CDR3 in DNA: TGTGCCAGCAGCTCTATTGGGACGGGGAACACTGAAGCTTTCTTT. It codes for CASSSIGTGNTEAFF.

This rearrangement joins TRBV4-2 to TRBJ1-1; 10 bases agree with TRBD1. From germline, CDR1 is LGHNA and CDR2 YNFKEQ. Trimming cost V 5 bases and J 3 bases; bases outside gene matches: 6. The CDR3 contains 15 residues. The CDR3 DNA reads TGTGCCAGCAGCACTTGGACAGGGGGGTACACTGAAGCTTTCTTT. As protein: CASSTWTGGYTEAFF.

The CDR3 region is CASSPSRHEQYF. The CDR3 region has the DNA TGTGCCAGCAGTCCAAGTAGACACGAGCAGTACTTC. V usage is TRBV6-6 and J usage is TRBJ2-7; no firm D call. There are 12 residues in the CDR3. The germline gives CDR1 MNHNY, CDR2 SVGAGI (reference sequence). The V end was cut by 5 bases, the J end by 5 bases, with 10 bases between.

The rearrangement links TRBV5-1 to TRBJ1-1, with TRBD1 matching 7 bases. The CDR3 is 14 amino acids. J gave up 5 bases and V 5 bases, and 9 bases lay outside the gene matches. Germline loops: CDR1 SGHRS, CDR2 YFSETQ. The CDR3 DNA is TGCGCCAGCAGTTTCCGGACAGGAGGGACTGAAGCTTTCTTT. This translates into CASSFRTGGTEAFF.

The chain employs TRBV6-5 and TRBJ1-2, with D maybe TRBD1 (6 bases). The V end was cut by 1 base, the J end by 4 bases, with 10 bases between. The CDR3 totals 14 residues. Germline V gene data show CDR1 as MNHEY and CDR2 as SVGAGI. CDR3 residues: CASSYFGQPYGYTF. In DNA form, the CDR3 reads TGTGCCAGCAGTTACTTCGGACAGCCCTATGGCTACACCTTC.

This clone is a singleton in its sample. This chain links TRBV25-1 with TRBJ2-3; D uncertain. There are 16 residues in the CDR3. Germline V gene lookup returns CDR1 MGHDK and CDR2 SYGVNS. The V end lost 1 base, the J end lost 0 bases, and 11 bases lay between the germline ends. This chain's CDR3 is CASSELQASSTDTQYF. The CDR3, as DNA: TGTGCCAGCAGTGAATTACAAGCTTCTAGCACAGATACGCAGTATTTT.

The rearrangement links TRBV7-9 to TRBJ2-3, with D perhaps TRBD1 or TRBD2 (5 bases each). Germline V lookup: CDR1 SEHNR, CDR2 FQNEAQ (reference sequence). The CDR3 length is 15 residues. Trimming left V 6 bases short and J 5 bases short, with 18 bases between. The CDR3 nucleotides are TGTGCCAGCAGTTGGGTACCGGGACGACAAGATACGCAGTATTTT. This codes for CASSWVPGRQDTQYF. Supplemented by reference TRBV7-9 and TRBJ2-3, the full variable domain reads DTGVSQNPRHKITKRGQNVTFRCDPISEHNRLYWYRQTLGQGPEFLTYFQNEAQLEKSRLLSDRFSAERPKGSFSTLEIQRTEQGDSAMYLCASSWVPGRQDTQYFGPGTRLTVL.

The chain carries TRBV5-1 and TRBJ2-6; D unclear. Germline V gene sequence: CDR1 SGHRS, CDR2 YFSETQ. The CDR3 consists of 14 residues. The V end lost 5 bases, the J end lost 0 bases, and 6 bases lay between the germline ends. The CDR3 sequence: CASRMDSGANVLTF. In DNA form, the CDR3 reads TGCGCCAGCAGGATGGACTCTGGGGCCAACGTCCTGACTTTC.

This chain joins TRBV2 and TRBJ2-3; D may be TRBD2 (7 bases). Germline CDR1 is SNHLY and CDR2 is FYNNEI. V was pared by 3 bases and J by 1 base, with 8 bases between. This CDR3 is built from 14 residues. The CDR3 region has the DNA TGTGCCAGCAGTGAGGGGGGGCGCACAGATACGCAGTATTTT. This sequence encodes CASSEGGRTDTQYF.